This TCR beta chain was captured by sequencing in a study of blood T cell repertoires in COVID-19. Study information: Acute and convalescent COVID-19 samples came from the United States, Italy and Spain. In each case, the material was cDNA or gDNA derived from T cells, B-cell-depleted T cells, or PBMCs.

Per the study methods: Researchers report that nucleated cell counts were estimated from reference gene primer amplification. Method: immunoSEQ multiplex PCR; TCRdb's copy keeps in-frame clones and lacks some. V and J calls and clone size are those listed in that table; D and trimming were worked out from the DNA. The sample yields 150,000 to 200,000 clones, around four fifths seen once. The source of this sequence is a woman older than 75 with active or convalescent COVID-19. The source material was peripheral blood.

DNA of the CDR3: TGTGCCAGCAGCTTACCGGACAGTAAAGAGACCCAGTACTTC. Translated, it gives CASSLPDSKETQYF. This chain connects TRBV7-3 to TRBJ2-5; the D gene is possibly TRBD1 (6 bases). The CDR3 totals 14 residues. The germline V gene encodes CDR1 SGHTA and CDR2 FQGTGA. Trimming left V 2 bases short and J 3 bases short, with 10 bases between.